The 28 T cell receptor beta chains in this list originate from one sample, sequenced in a study of early T cells in non-severe SARS-CoV-2 infection. MiXCR was run by TCRdb on the 5' RACE reads, yielding one entry per CDR3 protein. Of about 77,000 distinct CDR3 sequences detected, around 8.7% appear once; the ten largest clones hold 4.8%. The sequenced sample was whole blood. These receptors were collected from an adult who was a healthcare worker with PCR-confirmed SARS-CoV-2 infection or an uninfected control (not recorded which).

The table lists this clonotype with many counts. The gene calls are TRBV5-1 and TRBJ2-3; no definite D call. V gave up 1 base and J gave up 0 bases, with 18 bases separating them. This CDR3 region has 18 residues. In germline, CDR1 is SGHRS, CDR2 YFSETQ. The CDR3 protein is CASSLNRRIRQSTDTQYF. The DNA for the CDR3 is TGCGCCAGCAGCTTGAACCGAAGAATTAGGCAGAGCACAGATACGCAGTATTTT.

This chain links TRBV12-3 or TRBV12-4 with TRBJ2-1, with 7 bases fitting TRBD2. Trimming cost V 6 bases and J 7 bases; bases outside gene matches: 12. This CDR3 has 15 residues. CDR3 amino acids: CASSEGLAEGNEQFF. The CDR3 nucleotides are TGTGCCAGCAGCGAAGGGCTAGCGGAGGGGAATGAGCAGTTCTTC.

A few counts support this clonotype. This rearrangement joins TRBV6-5 to TRBJ2-3; D tentatively fits TRBD1 or TRBD2 (5 bases each). This CDR3 spans 16 amino acids. V was cut by 3 bases and J by 2 bases, with 15 bases left in between. Germline loops: CDR1 MNHEY, CDR2 SVGAGI. The CDR3 bases are TGTGCCAGCAGTTATTCGGGACCAGGTCTCACAGATACGCAGTATTTT. Protein sequence: CASSYSGPGLTDTQYF.

The sample holds many counts of this clonotype. The gene calls are TRBV12-3 or TRBV12-4 and TRBJ2-3; D tentatively fits TRBD1 or TRBD2 (5 bases each). Trimming left V 5 bases short and J 9 bases short, with 15 bases between. This CDR3 comprises 13 residues. The chain's CDR3 is CASSPVEGWTQYF. The CDR3 nucleotides read TGTGCCAGCAGTCCGGTAGAGGGGTGGACGCAGTATTTT.

The rearrangement uses TRBV20-1 and TRBJ2-5; TRBD1 might be the D (5 bases). V gave up 0 bases and J gave up 7 bases, with 15 bases separating them. Germline CDR1 reads DFQATT; CDR2 reads SNEGSKA (reference sequence). The CDR3 totals 14 residues. CDR3 amino acids: CSARDLAGSGTQYF. The CDR3, as DNA: TGCAGTGCTAGAGATCTCGCAGGGTCGGGGACCCAGTACTTC.

This clonotype was detected many times. The chain combines TRBV19 with TRBJ2-5; TRBD1 aligns across 7 bases. The CDR3 runs to 13 residues. Germline V gene data show CDR1 as LNHDA and CDR2 as SQIVND (reference sequence). J was trimmed by 0 bases and V by 5 bases; bases with no gene match: 0. CDR3 region: CASSQGDQETQYF. The DNA for the CDR3 is TGTGCCAGTAGTCAGGGGGACCAAGAGACCCAGTACTTC.

This clonotype was found many times. The chain uses TRBV7-2 and TRBJ1-5; D unresolved. Trimming left V 4 bases short and J 4 bases short, with 14 bases between. Germline CDR1 reads SGHTA; CDR2 reads FQGNSA. This CDR3 has 15 amino acids. The CDR3 loop is CASSYSTVENQPQHF. The CDR3 DNA reads as TGTGCCAGCAGCTATTCGACGGTAGAAAATCAGCCCCAGCATTTT.

The gene calls are TRBV11-2 and TRBJ2-1; D is unresolved. Between the trimmed V and J ends, which lost 1 base and 5 bases, there was a span of 9 bases. Germline V gene data show CDR1 as SGHAT and CDR2 as FQNNGV. The CDR3 extends over 14 amino acids. In DNA, the CDR3 is TGTGCCAGCAGCTTAGTAGATAGCAACAATGAGCAGTTCTTC. Its translation is CASSLVDSNNEQFF.

This clonotype was seen at least ten times. The chain is built from TRBV2 and TRBJ2-1; D perhaps matches TRBD2 (6 bases). Germline lookup yields CDR1 SNHLY and CDR2 FYNNEI. Between the trimmed V and J ends, which lost 6 bases and 13 bases, there was a span of 13 bases. The CDR3 length is 11 residues. The CDR3 coding sequence is TGTGCCAGCAGCTATGGACTACCTCAGTTCTTC. Protein product: CASSYGLPQFF.

This clonotype has a handful of counts. This chain uses TRBV2 with TRBJ2-1, with D unclear. Between the trimmed V and J ends, which lost 1 base and 0 bases, there was a span of 7 bases. The V gene's germline CDR1 is SNHLY and CDR2 FYNNEI. CDR3 length equals 15 residues. The CDR3 sequence is CASSEGASSYNEQFF. Here the CDR3 DNA reads TGTGCCAGCAGTGAAGGGGCTAGCTCCTACAATGAGCAGTTCTTC.

This clonotype has a count of ten or more. The genes are TRBV30 and TRBJ2-3; D gene ambiguous. V lost 3 bases and J 2 bases, leaving 12 bases between the germline ends. CDR3 length: 14 amino acids. Germline V gene data show CDR1 as GTSNPN and CDR2 as SVGIG (reference sequence). The CDR3 DNA reads TGTGCCTGGAGGCCAGGCCCTCACACAGATACGCAGTATTTT. This sequence encodes CAWRPGPHTDTQYF.

CDR3 sequence reads: CASISGLPSYNEQFF. In DNA form, the CDR3 reads TGTGCCAGCATATCGGGACTACCCTCCTACAATGAGCAGTTCTTC. This chain connects TRBV11-2 to TRBJ2-1; 7 bases map to TRBD2. V gave up 7 bases and J gave up 0 bases; unmatched junction bases: 6. This CDR3 has 15 residues. Per germline, CDR1 SGHAT and CDR2 FQNNGV.

At least ten counts were recorded for this clonotype. The chain carries TRBV6-1 and TRBJ2-3; D perhaps matches TRBD2 (6 bases). Germline V lookup: CDR1 MNHNS, CDR2 SASEGT. V lost 11 bases to trimming and J lost 4 bases, with 19 bases between them. The CDR3 is 14 amino acids. The CDR3: CALSRGPEADTQYF. In DNA, the CDR3 is TGTGCCCTTTCGCGGGGACCGGAGGCAGATACGCAGTATTTT.

This clonotype was counted many times. V and J are TRBV5-1 and TRBJ2-3, with 7 bases aligning to TRBD1. The CDR3 spans 13 residues. V lost 4 bases and J lost 6; bases outside the gene matches: 5. CDR1 is SGHRS and CDR2 is YFSETQ in the germline V gene. The CDR3: CASSLRGSDTQYF. The DNA for the CDR3 is TGCGCCAGCAGCCTCAGGGGGTCTGATACGCAGTATTTT.

This clonotype was observed at least ten times. This sequence joins TRBV5-1 and TRBJ1-1, with TRBD1 matching over 8 bases. The V gene end was trimmed by 4 bases and the J gene end by 5 bases; junction bases not matched to a gene: 10. This CDR3 comprises 15 residues. Germline V gene lookup returns CDR1 SGHRS and CDR2 YFSETQ. The CDR3 sequence: CASSLRQGSGTEAFF. CDR3 bases: TGCGCCAGCAGCCTACGACAGGGGTCAGGGACTGAAGCTTTCTTT.

A few counts support this clonotype. The DNA is omitted, as the CDR3 cannot be located on it reliably, and the CDR3 follows TCRdb's listing. This sequence joins TRBV28 and TRBJ2-3. Per germline, CDR1 MDHEN and CDR2 SYDVKM. The CDR3 comprises 13 residues, both ends counted. The CDR3 reads CASSSSTPDTQYF.

The DNA of the CDR3 is TGTGCCAGCAGCCAAGTTAGGTCATCGGCGGGAGGGACCGGGGAGCTGTTTTTT. Protein: CASSQVRSSAGGTGELFF. This chain joins TRBV3-1 and TRBJ2-2; TRBD2 aligns across 9 bases. Germline V lookup: CDR1 LGHDT, CDR2 YNNKEL (reference sequence). The junction had 11 bases not matched to a gene; V was cut back by 1 base and J by 5 bases. The CDR3 is 18 amino acids.

This clonotype was detected ten times or more. This rearrangement joins TRBV19 to TRBJ2-7, with a weak D call TRBD2 (6 bases). CDR3 length equals 13 residues. CDR1 LNHDA and CDR2 SQIVND come from the germline V gene (reference sequence). V lost 7 bases and J 3 bases, leaving 13 bases between the germline ends. The CDR3 DNA reads TGTGCCAGTACCGGGACTGGGTTCTACGAGCAGTACTTC. This translates into CASTGTGFYEQYF. Together with reference TRBV19 and TRBJ2-7, the CDR3 gives the full variable domain: DGGITQSPKYLFRKEGQNVTLSCEQNLNHDAMYWYRQDPGQGLRLIYYSQIVNDFQKGDIAEGYSVSREKKESFPLTVTSAQKNPTAFYLCASTGTGFYEQYFGPGTRLTVT.

This chain links TRBV19 with TRBJ2-2; possibly TRBD2 for D (6 bases). CDR3 length equals 14 residues. The V and J ends lost 10 bases and 6 bases respectively, with 18 bases between them. The V gene's germline CDR1 is LNHDA and CDR2 SQIVND (reference sequence). The CDR3 bases are TGTGCCACAAGTAGGACTAACTCGGCCGGGGAGCTGTTTTTT. Amino acids: CATSRTNSAGELFF.

This clonotype was counted at least ten times. The genes are TRBV12-3 or TRBV12-4 and TRBJ2-7; D uncertain. V lost 1 base and J 2 bases, leaving 6 bases between the germline ends. This CDR3 comprises 13 residues. CDR3 sequence: CASSLGQTYEQYF. In nucleotides, the CDR3 is TGTGCCAGCAGTTTAGGGCAGACCTACGAGCAGTACTTC.

This clonotype has a count of ten or more. The chain links TRBV28 to TRBJ2-7; D is perhaps TRBD1 or TRBD2 (5 bases each). Trimming cost V 2 bases and J 10 bases, with 18 bases left between them. CDR3 length: 14 residues. Germline V gene data show CDR1 as MDHEN and CDR2 as SYDVKM. CDR3 in amino acids: CASSLRGQGRDQYF. CDR3 in DNA: TGTGCCAGCAGTTTAAGAGGGCAGGGTAGGGATCAGTACTTC.

This clonotype was found many times. The CDR3, as DNA: TGTGCCAGCAGCTTAGCCCCTAATGAGCAGTTCTTC. Protein product: CASSLAPNEQFF. This chain connects TRBV7-9 to TRBJ2-1; D gene uncertain. V was clipped by 0 bases and J by 7 bases, with 4 bases between them. Germline assignment: CDR1 SEHNR and CDR2 FQNEAQ (reference sequence). The CDR3 sequence is 12 residues long.

The chain recombines TRBV20-1 with TRBJ2-3, with 12 nucleotides matching TRBD1. Germline V CDR1 and CDR2: DFQATT, SNEGSKA (reference sequence). V lost 6 bases and J lost 5; bases outside the gene matches: 9. This CDR3 has 15 residues. The CDR3 nucleotides are TGCAGTGCCGAGCGGGGACAGGGGGCGTTAGATACGCAGTATTTT. Its translation: CSAERGQGALDTQYF.

This clonotype appeared many times. The CDR3 coding sequence is TGTGCCAGCAGTTCCACCACTCTAGCGGTTATCACAGATACGCAGTATTTT. This gives the protein CASSSTTLAVITDTQYF. The chain joins TRBV28 to TRBJ2-3; TRBD2 agrees at 7 bases. The CDR3 is 17 residues long. V dropped 4 bases and J dropped 2; count of bases not matched to a gene: 12. Germline values: CDR1 MDHEN, CDR2 SYDVKM.

This clonotype was detected many times. The chain recombines TRBV20-1 with TRBJ2-7, with 7 bases lining up with TRBD2. From germline, CDR1 is DFQATT and CDR2 SNEGSKA (reference sequence). The V segment lost 3 bases and the J segment 0 bases; nucleotides outside the gene matches: 5. The CDR3 length is 14 residues. CDR3 residues: CSARGLAVSYEQYF. CDR3 nucleotides: TGCAGTGCTAGGGGCCTAGCGGTCTCCTACGAGCAGTACTTC.

Concerning this clonotype: A much larger clone is a single base away; this may be a read error. The rearrangement joins TRBV7-8 to TRBJ2-2; perhaps TRBD2 as D (5 bases). This CDR3 is built from 17 residues. Germline V gene sequence: CDR1 SGHVS, CDR2 FQNEAQ. CDR3 in DNA: TGTGCCAGCCAGTACCTCCGATCCTTCCCGAACACCGGGGAGCCGTTTTTT. This encodes CASQYLRSFPNTGEPFF.

The V and J genes are TRBV14 and TRBJ1-2; no reliable D call. Germline CDR1 and CDR2: SGHDN and FVKESK. The CDR3 is 13 amino acids. V was trimmed by 4 bases and J by 1 base, leaving 7 bases between them. Written as DNA, the CDR3 is TGTGCCAGCAGCCCCGGAAGTAACTATGGCTACACCTTC. This sequence encodes CASSPGSNYGYTF. The full variable domain, in which reference TRBV14 and TRBJ1-2 provide the parts outside the CDR3, is EAGVTQFPSHSVIEKGQTVTLRCDPISGHDNLYWYRRVMGKEIKFLLHFVKESKQDESGMPNNRFLAERTGGTYSTLKVQPAELEDSGVYFCASSPGSNYGYTFGSGTRLTVV.

A few counts support this clonotype. The chain recombines TRBV5-1 with TRBJ1-2; 7 bases are a match to TRBD1. The J segment lost 7 bases and the V segment lost 2 bases, leaving 11 bases of the junction unmatched. Germline V gene sequence: CDR1 SGHRS, CDR2 YFSETQ. The CDR3 has 15 amino acids. The CDR3 sequence is CASSLPSGQVGGYTF. DNA of the CDR3: TGCGCCAGCAGCTTACCCTCCGGACAGGTGGGTGGCTACACCTTC.